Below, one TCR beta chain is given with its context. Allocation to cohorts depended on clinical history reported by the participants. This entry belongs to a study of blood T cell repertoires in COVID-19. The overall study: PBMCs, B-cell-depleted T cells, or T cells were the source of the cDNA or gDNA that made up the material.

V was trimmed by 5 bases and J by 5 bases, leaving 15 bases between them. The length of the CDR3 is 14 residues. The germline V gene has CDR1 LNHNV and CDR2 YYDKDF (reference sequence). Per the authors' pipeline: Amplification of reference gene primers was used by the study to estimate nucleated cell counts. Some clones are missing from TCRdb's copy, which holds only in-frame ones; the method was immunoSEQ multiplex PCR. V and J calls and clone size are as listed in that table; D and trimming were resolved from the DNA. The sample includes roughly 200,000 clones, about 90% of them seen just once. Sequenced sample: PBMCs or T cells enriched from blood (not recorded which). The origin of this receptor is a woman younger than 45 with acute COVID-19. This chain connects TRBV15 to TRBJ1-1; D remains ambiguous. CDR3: CATSFGGGGTEAFF. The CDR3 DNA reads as TGTGCCACCAGCTTCGGTGGAGGTGGGACTGAAGCTTTCTTT.